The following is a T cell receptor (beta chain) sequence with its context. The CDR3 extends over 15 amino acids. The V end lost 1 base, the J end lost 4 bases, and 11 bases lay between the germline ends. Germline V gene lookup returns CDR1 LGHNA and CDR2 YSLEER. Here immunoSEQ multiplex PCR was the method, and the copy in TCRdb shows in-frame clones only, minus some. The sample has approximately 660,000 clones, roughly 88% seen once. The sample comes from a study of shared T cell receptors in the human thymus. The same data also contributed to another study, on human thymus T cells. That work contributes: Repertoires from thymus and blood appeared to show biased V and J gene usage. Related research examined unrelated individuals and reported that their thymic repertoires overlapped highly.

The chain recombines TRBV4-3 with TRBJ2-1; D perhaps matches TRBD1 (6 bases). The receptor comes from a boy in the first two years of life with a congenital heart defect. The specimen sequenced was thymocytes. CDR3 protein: CASSQAWTEYNEQFF. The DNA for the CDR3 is TGCGCCAGCAGCCAAGCGTGGACAGAATACAATGAGCAGTTCTTC.